The entry that follows covers one T cell receptor beta chain sequence. This clonotype was detected only a few times. No antigen is known for it. It has no much larger one-base neighbor in the sample; base qualities were not kept. The data originate from a study of blood T cells in healthy people across ages (dated by TCRdb to 2015 to 2017). With respect to the entire study: Template switching captured roughly one uniquely barcoded TCR beta cDNA molecule per two T cells in model experiments. Using the same blood draw, the study looked at two additional independent replicas of 1 million unique cDNA reads for two donors, one aged 18 to 30 and the other aged 80 or older. Age-related changes in TCR beta repertoire diversity were measured in the study by deep sequencing normalized with unique cDNA molecular identifiers. To avoid experimental bias, donors of different ages were spread randomly across the sequencing lanes. The donors were divided into four age groups: young (average 16 years), middle-aged (around 37), aged (62) and long-lived (roughly 88).

Donors were 39 systemically healthy Caucasian individuals from Russia aged about 6 to 100 years. About 10 milliliters of peripheral blood were drawn from each donor into EDTA-treated Vacutainer tubes. Ficoll-Paque density-gradient centrifugation was used to isolate PBMCs, with at least 6 million per sample. Total RNA was extracted from PBMCs with Trizol reagent, with at least 6 micrograms obtained per sample. For every donor, an aliquot of PBMCs went through flow cytometry to measure the percentages of naive CD45RAhigh/CD27high T cells. Broader findings and caveats from the paper: Observed TCR beta diversity per million T cells fell roughly linearly with age, and a significant reduction was already apparent by age approximately 40. Estimates of total diversity from one million sequenced T cells were regarded as lower bounds and underestimates. Because the CMV infection status of the donors was unknown, age-related changes in expanded clonotypes may potentially have been confounded. There was a strong correlation between observed TCR beta diversity and the percentage of naive T cells measured by flow cytometry. Since profiling was done on bulk unsorted PBMCs, naive and antigen-experienced compartments could not be conclusively compared. Compared with the aged group, more naive CD4+ T cells, fewer expanded clones and increased TCR diversity were shown by the long-lived group, suggesting age selection.

Measured from the cysteine to the phenylalanine, the CDR3 is 18 residues long. The sequence is cut down to CDR3 DNA, 54 bases in frame from base 1. Via the germline V gene, CDR1 is MDHEN and CDR2 SYDVKM. Between the V and J ends, shortened by 1 base and 5 bases respectively, the junction contains 23 bases. Library method: 5' RACE. TCRdb shows the sequencer as Illumina HiSeq 2500. A second about 6 to 11 cycle PCR used a sample-barcoded 5' primer and a J-beta primer mix. Each TCR beta cDNA molecule received a unique molecular identifier from a template-switch 5' adaptor carrying 12 random nucleotides. At least 2.5 million CDR3-containing paired-end reads were obtained from each sample. First-strand cDNA was synthesized from all RNA with the Mint cDNA synthesis kit, primed by a TRBC-specific oligonucleotide. Following uracil-DNA glycosylase treatment, all cDNA underwent a first 18-cycle PCR with the universal primers M1SS and BC2_uni_R. The authors processed their data as follows. Normalization of each sample was performed by random selection of 1 million high-quality reads, each carrying a distinct molecular identifier. Reads sharing molecular identifiers were discarded rather than binned into consensus sequences. MiTCR, with a Q25 quality threshold and the strictest error-elimination algorithm, was used for CDR3 identification, clonotype clustering and error correction. A nonparametric unseen species model with Euler transformation was used to estimate lower-bound total TCR beta diversity. TCRdb cleaned the public reads at Q25 with fastp, built clones with MiXCR and kept in-frame beta chains. For every CDR3 protein sequence, its rows merge into one entry that carries the most common genes and DNA. TCRdb, rather than the study authors, made the V and J calls. The sample table lists roughly 900,000 distinct CDR3 sequences, 45% to 50% of them with a count of one. About an eighth of the sample is held by the ten biggest clonotypes.

Sequenced material: blood. This TCR was recovered from a man aged 25-45 years in good health. The chain couples TRBV28 to TRBJ2-5, and the D gene may be TRBD1, 6 bases matching. Here is the DNA: TGTGCCAGCAGTTTATCGGGACAAGGGCTCATGAGTATGGAGACCCAGTACTTC. The encoded protein is CASSLSGQGLMSMETQYF.